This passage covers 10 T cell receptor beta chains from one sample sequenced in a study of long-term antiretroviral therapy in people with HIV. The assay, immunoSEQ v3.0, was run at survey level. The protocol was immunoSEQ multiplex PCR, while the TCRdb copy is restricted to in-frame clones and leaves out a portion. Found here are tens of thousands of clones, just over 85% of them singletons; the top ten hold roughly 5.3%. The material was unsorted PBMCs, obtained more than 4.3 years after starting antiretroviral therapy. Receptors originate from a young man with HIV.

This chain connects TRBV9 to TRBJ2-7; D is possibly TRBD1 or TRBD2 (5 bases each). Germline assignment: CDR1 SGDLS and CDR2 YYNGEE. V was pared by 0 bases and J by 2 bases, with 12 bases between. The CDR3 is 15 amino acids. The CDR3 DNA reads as TGTGCCAGCAGCGTAGGGTTAGGGGACGCCTACGAGCAGTACTTC. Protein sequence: CASSVGLGDAYEQYF.

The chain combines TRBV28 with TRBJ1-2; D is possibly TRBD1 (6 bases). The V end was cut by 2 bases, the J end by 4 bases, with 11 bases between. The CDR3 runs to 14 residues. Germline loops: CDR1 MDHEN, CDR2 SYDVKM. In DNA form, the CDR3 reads TGTGCCAGCAGTTTAATAGGACAGATCTATGGCTACACCTTC. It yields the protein CASSLIGQIYGYTF.

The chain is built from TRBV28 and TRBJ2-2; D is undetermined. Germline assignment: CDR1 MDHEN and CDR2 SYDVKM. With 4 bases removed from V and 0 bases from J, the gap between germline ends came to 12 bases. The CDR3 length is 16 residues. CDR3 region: CASSSNSAPNTGELFF. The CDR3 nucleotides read TGTGCCAGCAGTTCCAACTCGGCACCGAACACCGGGGAGCTGTTTTTT.

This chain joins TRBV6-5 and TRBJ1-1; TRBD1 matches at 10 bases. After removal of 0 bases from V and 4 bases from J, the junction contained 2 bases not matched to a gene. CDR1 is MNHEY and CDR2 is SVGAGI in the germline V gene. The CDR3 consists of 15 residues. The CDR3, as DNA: TGTGCCAGCAGTTACTCCGGGACAGGGGTCACTGAAGCTTTCTTT. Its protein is CASSYSGTGVTEAFF.

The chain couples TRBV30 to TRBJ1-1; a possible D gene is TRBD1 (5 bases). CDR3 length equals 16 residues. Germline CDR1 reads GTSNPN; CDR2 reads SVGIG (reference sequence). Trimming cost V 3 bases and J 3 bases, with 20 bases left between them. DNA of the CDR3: TGTGCCTGGAGCCGTTCGGGGACGTACGGTGACACTGAAGCTTTCTTT. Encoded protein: CAWSRSGTYGDTEAFF.

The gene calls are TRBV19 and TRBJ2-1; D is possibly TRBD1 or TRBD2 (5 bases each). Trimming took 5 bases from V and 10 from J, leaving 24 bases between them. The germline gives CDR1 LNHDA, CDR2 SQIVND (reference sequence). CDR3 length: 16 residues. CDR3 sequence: CASSSFGGTLSVEQFF. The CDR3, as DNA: TGTGCCAGTAGTTCCTTCGGTGGGACCCTGAGCGTCGAGCAGTTCTTC.

This chain's CDR3 is CASSFRENYGYTF. The CDR3 bases are TGTGCCAGCAGCTTTAGAGAGAACTATGGCTACACCTTC. This chain connects TRBV5-4 to TRBJ1-2; no clear D gene. Germline values: CDR1 SGHNT, CDR2 YYREEE (reference sequence). Trimming removed 2 bases from V and 2 bases from J, with 7 bases in between. The CDR3 contains 13 residues.

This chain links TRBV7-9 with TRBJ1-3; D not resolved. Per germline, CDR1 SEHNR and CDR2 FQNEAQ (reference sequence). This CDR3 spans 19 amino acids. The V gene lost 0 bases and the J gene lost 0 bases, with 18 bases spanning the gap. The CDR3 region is CASSLALRRTAYSGNTIYF. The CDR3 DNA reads TGTGCCAGCAGCTTAGCCCTTCGTCGGACTGCCTACTCTGGAAACACCATATATTTT.

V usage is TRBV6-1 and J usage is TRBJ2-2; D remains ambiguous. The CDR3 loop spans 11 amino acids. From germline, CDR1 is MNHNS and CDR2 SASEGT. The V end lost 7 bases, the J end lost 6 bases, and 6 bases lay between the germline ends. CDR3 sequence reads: CASTTSGELFF. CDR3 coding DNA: TGTGCCAGCACGACCTCCGGGGAGCTGTTTTTT.

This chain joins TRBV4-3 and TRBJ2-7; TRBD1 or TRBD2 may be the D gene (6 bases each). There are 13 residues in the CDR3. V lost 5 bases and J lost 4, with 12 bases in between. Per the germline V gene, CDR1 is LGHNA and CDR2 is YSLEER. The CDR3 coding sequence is TGCGCCAGCAGCAGGGGGGCGGCGTACGAGCAGTACTTC. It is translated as CASSRGAAYEQYF.